This is a list of T cell receptor beta chains from one sample in a study of blood T cell repertoires in COVID-19. This table comes from immunoSEQ multiplex PCR, and its TCRdb copy is limited to in-frame clones, with some not included. The table records 250,000 or so clones, approximately 86% of them present only once. Sequenced: peripheral blood. These receptors were obtained from a woman in her seventies with active or convalescent COVID-19. Each CDR3 is given with its conserved first and last residue. A D gene is named only where the DNA matches it firmly. Some rows mark clone size as missing; the rest say once, few, many or name a class of expanded clone.

D	V	J	size	DNA	CDR3
TRBD1	TRBV5-1	TRBJ2-5	.	TGCGCCAGCAGCTTACCGACAGGGGCGACCCAGTACTTC	CASSLPTGATQYF
.	TRBV5-1	TRBJ1-2	.	TGCGCCAGCAGGGAAACAGGGACCAATGGCTACACCTTC	CASRETGTNGYTF
TRBD1	TRBV5-1	TRBJ2-7	.	TGCGCCAGCAGCTCCGGGACAGGGTACTCCTACGAGCAGTACTTC	CASSSGTGYSYEQYF
.	TRBV18	TRBJ2-3	once	TGTGCCAGCTCACCCCGGGGTACAGATACGCAGTATTTT	CASSPRGTDTQYF
.	TRBV5-1	TRBJ1-1	.	TGCGCCAGCAGCTTCGGCCAAAGGACGGGAGGACCGAACACTGAAGCTTTCTTT	CASSFGQRTGGPNTEAFF
TRBD1	TRBV24-1	TRBJ1-2	.	TGTGCCAACGACCAGGACAGGCCAGAAGCTAACTATGGCTACACCTTC	CANDQDRPEANYGYTF
.	TRBV7-2	TRBJ1-1	.	TGTGCCAGCAGCTTAAGACAACAGAACACTGAAGCTTTCTTT	CASSLRQQNTEAFF
TRBD1	TRBV6-5	TRBJ1-6	.	TGTGCCAGCGAGGCCGGGACAGGGTCATCACCCCTCCACTTT	CASEAGTGSSPLHF
TRBD2	TRBV3-1/TRBV3-2	TRBJ2-5	.	TGTGCCAGCAGCCCCAGCCCCGGGGGGACCCCTGGGACCCAGTACTTC	CASSPSPGGTPGTQYF
TRBD2	TRBV5-1	TRBJ2-1	.	TGCGCCAGCAGCTTGGTTCCAAGCGGGGCTTACAATGAGCAGTTCTTC	CASSLVPSGAYNEQFF
.	TRBV4-1	TRBJ1-1	.	TGCGCCAGCAGCCCAGTTCCCTTGAACACTGAAGCTTTCTTT	CASSPVPLNTEAFF
.	TRBV4-3	TRBJ2-3	.	TGCGCCAGCAGCGTGCGAACAGGGGAGGTGCAGTATTTT	CASSVRTGEVQYF
TRBD1	TRBV7-9	TRBJ2-7	.	TGTGCCAGCAGCTTCAGGGGACAGGGGACCCACGAGCAGTACTTC	CASSFRGQGTHEQYF
TRBD2	TRBV6-2/TRBV6-3	TRBJ2-1	.	TGTGCCAGCAGCCCATCTGGGGGCCCCGGGGGGGTTAATGAGCAGTTCTTC	CASSPSGGPGGVNEQFF
.	TRBV6-5	TRBJ1-1	.	TGTGCCAGCAGTTACGCCCCAGCGCGCGGGGTCACTGAAGCTTTCTTT	CASSYAPARGVTEAFF
.	TRBV11-2	TRBJ2-3	.	TGTGCCAGCAGCTTAGATTATCAACGGGAACGCACAGATACGCAGTATTTT	CASSLDYQRERTDTQYF
.	TRBV5-6	TRBJ2-2	.	TGTGCCAGCAGCCCACAACCTGGGGAGCTGTTTTTT	CASSPQPGELFF
.	TRBV10-3	TRBJ1-4	.	TGTGCCATCAGTGCCGGGTCAGCTTCTAATGAAAAACTGTTTTTT	CAISAGSASNEKLFF
TRBD1	TRBV19	TRBJ2-7	.	TGTGCCAGTAGTATACAGGGGGCGCCCGAGCAGTACTTC	CASSIQGAPEQYF
TRBD1	TRBV5-1	TRBJ1-2	.	TGCGCCAGCAGCCAGACAGGGCTTTATGGCTACACCTTC	CASSQTGLYGYTF
TRBD1	TRBV10-2	TRBJ1-2	.	TGCGCCAGCAGCCGGGACAGGGGCCTCTCGGATGGCTACACCTTC	CASSRDRGLSDGYTF
.	TRBV6-5	TRBJ2-2	few	TGTGCCAGCAGGCCACGGGACACCGGGGAGCTGTTTTTT	CASRPRDTGELFF
TRBD2	TRBV14	TRBJ2-1	.	TGTGCCAGCACCTTAGCGGGGCCCCAAGGGGAGCAGTTCTTC	CASTLAGPQGEQFF
.	TRBV6-6	TRBJ1-6	.	TGTGCCAGCAGTTACTCAAGAGTCTTGCCCCTCCACTTT	CASSYSRVLPLHF
.	TRBV5-1	TRBJ1-1	few	TGCGCCAGCAGCTTTCGCAGGCTCACTGAAGCTTTCTTT	CASSFRRLTEAFF
.	TRBV5-4	TRBJ2-7	.	TGTGCCAGCAGCTTGTATTTGGGGAGCTACGAGCAGTACTTC	CASSLYLGSYEQYF
.	TRBV6-2/TRBV6-3	TRBJ2-5	.	TGTGCCAGCACCCCTGGAGTCGTCCAAGAGACCCAGTACTTC	CASTPGVVQETQYF
.	TRBV7-3	TRBJ1-3	.	TGTGCCAGCAGCTTAACAAGGGGTACTGGAAACACCATATATTTT	CASSLTRGTGNTIYF
.	TRBV13	TRBJ1-5	.	TGTGCCAGCAGCTTAGGGGGCCCCGATCAGCCCCAGCATTTT	CASSLGGPDQPQHF
.	TRBV7-2	TRBJ2-7	once	TGTGCCAGCAGCTTAGAGAATCGGTACGAGCAGTACTTC	CASSLENRYEQYF
.	TRBV7-3	TRBJ2-2	few	TGTGCCAGCAGCCCAACTCAGGGCGGGGAGCTGTTTTTT	CASSPTQGGELFF
.	TRBV4-3	TRBJ2-1	.	TGCGCCAGCAGCTCAGGAGGCGATGTGAAGTTCTTC	CASSSGGDVKFF
.	TRBV5-1	TRBJ1-1	.	TGCGCCAGCAGCTTTAATTCGGTGAACACTGAAGCTTTCTTT	CASSFNSVNTEAFF
.	TRBV9	TRBJ1-2	.	TGTGCCAGCAGCCCCGTAGGCACAGACTATGGCTACACCTTC	CASSPVGTDYGYTF
.	TRBV6-2/TRBV6-3	TRBJ1-1	.	TGTGCCAGCAGTCACTCGCCGGGAGGGGGGGAACGAGGGACGGTGGCTTTCTTT	CASSHSPGGGERGTVAFF
.	TRBV29-1	TRBJ2-1	.	TGCAGCGTTGATGGGTCAGGGGATGAGCAGTTCTTC	CSVDGSGDEQFF
.	TRBV5-1	TRBJ1-4	few	TGCGCCAGCAGCTCGGGAGCCGGTGAAAAACTGTTTTTT	CASSSGAGEKLFF
.	TRBV5-1	TRBJ1-2	.	TGCGCCAGCAGCGATCCAGGACTAGGCGACTATGGCTACACCTTC	CASSDPGLGDYGYTF
TRBD2	TRBV4-3	TRBJ2-3	.	TGCGCCAGCAGCCAAGATGCAGCGGGGGGGGAGCAGTATTTT	CASSQDAAGGEQYF
TRBD2	TRBV10-1	TRBJ2-1	once	TGCGCCAGCAGCCCTCCCGGGGGGGGTTACAATGAGCAGTTCTTC	CASSPPGGGYNEQFF
TRBD2	TRBV19	TRBJ2-2	.	TGTGCCAGTGAACCCAATAGCGGGGGGCCCCTTTTCGGAGCCGGGGAGCTGTTTTTT	CASEPNSGGPLFGAGELFF
TRBD2	TRBV6-4	TRBJ2-1	.	TGTGCCAGCAGCGGGGGGGCCAATATCAATGAGCAGTTCTTC	CASSGGANINEQFF
TRBD2	TRBV7-3	TRBJ2-2	once	TGTGCCAGCAGCTTACCCGGGACTATTGTCCCCGGGGAGCTGTTTTTT	CASSLPGTIVPGELFF
.	TRBV3-1/TRBV3-2	TRBJ1-2	.	TGTGCCAGCAGCCCCCGACAGAGTTATGGCTACACCTTC	CASSPRQSYGYTF
TRBD1	TRBV19	TRBJ2-5	.	TGTGCCAGCGCAACAGGGGGCGGGTTGGTAGAGACCCAGTACTTC	CASATGGGLVETQYF
.	TRBV6-5	TRBJ2-5	.	TGTGCCAGCAGTTACGCGGGCCAAGAGACCCAGTACTTC	CASSYAGQETQYF
.	TRBV18	TRBJ1-5	.	TGTGCCAGCTCACCACGAGGGGGAAGGGAGCCCCAGCATTTT	CASSPRGGREPQHF
TRBD2	TRBV10-1	TRBJ2-3	.	TGCGCCAGCAGCCCGACTAGCGGGGTCGCGGGTGATACGCAGTATTTT	CASSPTSGVAGDTQYF
.	TRBV24-1	TRBJ1-1	once	TGTGCCACCAGTGATGCGGGACTAACTGAAGCTTTCTTT	CATSDAGLTEAFF
.	TRBV15	TRBJ2-6	many	TGTGCCACCAGCAGAGATTCAGGCTCTGGGGCCAACGTCCTGACTTTC	CATSRDSGSGANVLTF
TRBD1	TRBV12-3/TRBV12-4	TRBJ1-5	few	TGTGCCAGCAGTTCAGGGGGCCAGCCCCAGCATTTT	CASSSGGQPQHF
.	TRBV5-1	TRBJ1-3	.	TGCGCCAGCAGCTTGGACAGGCCCTCTGGAAACACCATATATTTT	CASSLDRPSGNTIYF
.	TRBV5-6	TRBJ1-6	.	TGTGCCAGCAGCTTGGTTCGAAAAGCTTCACCCCTCCACTTT	CASSLVRKASPLHF
.	TRBV2	TRBJ2-3	.	TGTGCCAGCATTGGCTCCTACGCGATAGGGGGGCAGTATTTT	CASIGSYAIGGQYF
.	TRBV19	TRBJ1-2	once	TGTGCCAGTAGATATACAGGGCTTAACTATGGCTACACCTTC	CASRYTGLNYGYTF
.	TRBV10-2	TRBJ1-2	.	TGCGCCAGCTCGGATCGTAACAGGGCGGTATTCTATGGCTACACCTTC	CASSDRNRAVFYGYTF